Below are 25 T cell receptor beta chains sequenced from a single sample in a study of early T cells in non-severe SARS-CoV-2 infection. TCRdb passed the 5' RACE reads through MiXCR, listing each CDR3 protein once. The sample carries fewer than 75,000 distinct CDR3 sequences, more than 15% recorded once. Specimen: whole blood, collected at baseline. The receptors derive from an adult who was a healthcare worker with PCR-confirmed SARS-CoV-2 infection or an uninfected control (not recorded which).

This clonotype was observed a handful of times. V and J are TRBV28 and TRBJ2-7; D uncertain. V was shortened by 3 bases and J by 3 bases, with 6 bases between the two germline ends. Germline CDR1 and CDR2: MDHEN and SYDVKM. The CDR3 is 12 residues long. This CDR3 reads CASSFQNYEQYF. The CDR3 region has the DNA TGTGCCAGCAGTTTCCAGAACTACGAGCAGTACTTC.

This rearrangement joins TRBV7-2 to TRBJ2-7; 10 bases line up with TRBD1. In germline, CDR1 is SGHTA, CDR2 FQGNSA. This CDR3 has 16 amino acids. V trimming: 2 bases; J trimming: 2 bases; junction bases outside the gene matches: 6. The CDR3 DNA follows: TGTGCCAGCAGCTTAAACCTCGGGACAGGGGCCTACGAGCAGTACTTC. This translates into CASSLNLGTGAYEQYF.

The V and J genes are TRBV12-3 or TRBV12-4 and TRBJ1-1; D gene uncertain. The CDR3 sequence is 12 residues long. V shed 5 bases and J shed 6 bases, with 10 bases lying between them. The CDR3 is CASSPERSEAFF. For the CDR3, the DNA is TGTGCCAGCAGTCCCGAGCGGTCTGAAGCTTTCTTT.

This clonotype was seen a few times. The CDR3 does not close with the conserved phenylalanine or tryptophan, likely indicating a read error. Because the CDR3's place on the DNA is in doubt, the DNA is left out and the CDR3 is given as listed by TCRdb. The genes are TRBV6-2 or TRBV6-3 and TRBJ1-2; the tabulated D call, TRBD1, remains unverified against the DNA. From germline, CDR1 is MNHEY and CDR2 SVGEGT. The CDR3 region is 14 residues in length, termini included. CDR3 residues: CASSYDPPTGRWNV.

This clonotype turned up a few times. The J gene is TRBJ1-4, the V gene TRBV27; 8 bases are shared with TRBD1. Germline trimming cut 5 bases from V and 0 bases from J; bases unmatched to any gene: 2. The germline gives CDR1 MNHEY, CDR2 SMNVEV (reference sequence). This CDR3 has 15 residues. The CDR3 loop reads CASSVQGATNEKLFF. The CDR3, as DNA: TGTGCCAGCAGTGTACAGGGGGCAACTAATGAAAAACTGTTTTTT.

The chain is built from TRBV9 and TRBJ2-1; 7 positions agree with TRBD2. V dropped 3 bases and J dropped 4; count of bases not matched to a gene: 7. The CDR3 covers 15 residues. The germline gives CDR1 SGDLS, CDR2 YYNGEE. This chain's CDR3 is CASSGGLVGYNEQFF. The CDR3 region has the DNA TGTGCCAGCAGCGGCGGACTAGTGGGGTACAATGAGCAGTTCTTC.

The CDR3 DNA follows: TGCAGTGCTAATTTACTAGCGGGTCTTACCTACGAGCAGTACTTC. As protein: CSANLLAGLTYEQYF. This sequence joins TRBV20-1 and TRBJ2-7; TRBD2 agrees at 9 bases. The J segment lost 2 bases and the V segment lost 4 bases, leaving 9 bases of the junction unmatched. This CDR3 is 15 amino acids long. Germline V gives CDR1 DFQATT, CDR2 SNEGSKA (reference sequence).

V gene TRBV5-1 combines with J gene TRBJ2-7; 8 bases align to TRBD1. Germline CDR1 and CDR2: SGHRS and YFSETQ. Trimming took 4 bases from V and 1 from J; bases not matched to a gene: 7. This CDR3 has 15 residues. The CDR3 loop is CASSSRTGTSYEQYF. The CDR3 region has the DNA TGCGCCAGCAGCAGCCGGACAGGGACGTCCTACGAGCAGTACTTC. Based on the CDR3 plus reference TRBV5-1 and TRBJ2-7, the full variable domain is KAGVTQTPRYLIKTRGQQVTLSCSPISGHRSVSWYQQTPGQGLQFLFEYFSETQRNKGNFPGRFSGRQFSNSRSEMNVSTLELGDSALYLCASSSRTGTSYEQYFGPGTRLTVT.

This sequence joins TRBV30 and TRBJ2-7, with 11 bases fitting TRBD1. The CDR3 runs to 16 residues. J was trimmed by 6 bases and V by 3 bases; bases with no gene match: 13. Germline V gives CDR1 GTSNPN, CDR2 SVGIG (reference sequence). CDR3 sequence reads: CAWRSYLGQGAGEQYF. DNA for the CDR3: TGTGCCTGGAGATCCTATCTCGGACAGGGGGCTGGCGAGCAGTACTTC.

The chain is built from TRBV6-5 and TRBJ1-1; D gene ambiguous. Trimming cost V 2 bases and J 4 bases, with 11 bases left between them. The CDR3 totals 14 residues. The germline V gene has CDR1 MNHEY and CDR2 SVGAGI. Written as DNA, the CDR3 is TGTGCCAGCAGTTACACATCGACACGCACTGAAGCTTTCTTT. This codes for CASSYTSTRTEAFF.

The chain carries TRBV6-1 and TRBJ2-3, with D perhaps TRBD2 (5 bases). This CDR3 is 17 amino acids long. V gave up 5 bases and J gave up 0 bases, with 18 bases separating them. CDR1 is MNHNS and CDR2 is SASEGT in the germline V gene. This CDR3 is CASSTSLGLESTDTQYF. The CDR3 DNA sequence: TGTGCCAGCAGTACCTCACTCGGACTGGAGAGCACAGATACGCAGTATTTT.

This clonotype was found many times. The chain has TRBV7-9 and TRBJ1-3; unclear D gene. Trimming took off 3 bases at V and 0 bases at J, with 9 bases between the two ends. The CDR3 has 15 residues. Per germline, CDR1 SEHNR and CDR2 FQNEAQ (reference sequence). The CDR3 DNA reads as TGTGCCAGCAGCTTGGGCAGCTTCTCTGGAAACACCATATATTTT. Its translation is CASSLGSFSGNTIYF. The variable domain in full, completed from reference TRBV7-9 and TRBJ1-3, reads DTGVSQNPRHKITKRGQNVTFRCDPISEHNRLYWYRQTLGQGPEFLTYFQNEAQLEKSRLLSDRFSAERPKGSFSTLEIQRTEQGDSAMYLCASSLGSFSGNTIYFGEGSWLTVV.

Only a few counts were recorded for this clonotype. The chain uses TRBV29-1 and TRBJ2-2; D ambiguous. CDR1 is SQVTM, CDR2 ANQGSEA, per germline. CDR3 size: 11 residues. Trimming shortened V by 5 bases and J by 5 bases, and 6 bases separated the two germline ends. The CDR3 protein is CSVFSTGELFF. As DNA, the CDR3 is TGCAGCGTTTTTTCAACCGGGGAGCTGTTTTTT.

This clonotype was found a few times. The chain links TRBV27 to TRBJ1-5; 8 bases are shared with TRBD1. The V gene end was trimmed by 4 bases and the J gene end by 2 bases; junction bases not matched to a gene: 4. Germline V CDR1 and CDR2: MNHEY, SMNVEV (reference sequence). This CDR3 has 15 residues. Here the CDR3 DNA reads TGTGCCAGCAGTTATAACAGGGGGGGCAATCAGCCCCAGCATTTT. Its translation is CASSYNRGGNQPQHF.

Ten or more counts support this clonotype. The V and J genes are TRBV9 and TRBJ1-4; 7 bases agree with TRBD1. Germline assignment: CDR1 SGDLS and CDR2 YYNGEE. V lost 3 bases, J lost 0 bases, and 2 bases stayed unmatched. The CDR3 loop spans 15 amino acids. The CDR3 protein is CASSGQGATNEKLFF. DNA for the CDR3: TGTGCCAGCAGCGGGCAGGGGGCAACTAATGAAAAACTGTTTTTT.

CDR3 bases: TGTGCCATCAGTGTGGAGACTACCGTCAATGAGCAGTTCTTC. It encodes CAISVETTVNEQFF. The chain links TRBV10-3 to TRBJ2-1; D might be TRBD2 (5 bases). Trimming left V 4 bases short and J 6 bases short, with 13 bases between. Germline V gene sequence: CDR1 ENHRY, CDR2 SYGVKD. This CDR3 spans 14 amino acids.

The chain has TRBV20-1 and TRBJ1-6; D not resolved. This CDR3 comprises 13 residues. Trimming shortened V by 6 bases and J by 6 bases, and 12 bases separated the two germline ends. Germline-derived CDR1 and CDR2 are DFQATT and SNEGSKA (reference sequence). The CDR3 sequence: CSAAGVVNSPLHF. The CDR3 coding sequence is TGCAGTGCCGCAGGTGTTGTTAATTCACCCCTCCACTTT.

The chain is built from TRBV20-1 and TRBJ2-5; weak D call: TRBD2 (5 bases). This CDR3 contains 17 residues. V lost 1 base and J 3 bases, leaving 21 bases between the germline ends. The germline V gene encodes CDR1 DFQATT and CDR2 SNEGSKA (reference sequence). CDR3 nucleotide sequence: TGCAGTGCTAGAGCTCTTGGGGAGATTCGGCGTGAAGAGACCCAGTACTTC. As protein: CSARALGEIRREETQYF.

This chain connects TRBV5-1 to TRBJ2-5; 10 bases fit TRBD1. CDR1 SGHRS and CDR2 YFSETQ come from the germline V gene. The V and J ends lost 4 bases and 4 bases, in that order; junction bases with no gene match: 10. The CDR3 length is 16 residues. The CDR3 sequence is CASSPGTGANVETQYF. The CDR3, as DNA: TGCGCCAGCAGCCCGGGGACAGGGGCCAACGTAGAGACCCAGTACTTC.

The J gene is TRBJ1-1, the V gene TRBV20-1, with 8 bases identical to TRBD1. The V gene's germline CDR1 is DFQATT and CDR2 SNEGSKA (reference sequence). The trim removed 5 bases at V and 1 base at J, leaving 3 bases unmatched. The CDR3 consists of 13 residues. CDR3 sequence reads: CSAAGTGNTEAFF. The DNA for the CDR3 is TGCAGTGCTGCCGGGACAGGGAACACTGAAGCTTTCTTT.

This clonotype was seen only a few times. The chain is built from TRBV6-2 or TRBV6-3 and TRBJ2-7, with 11 bases matching TRBD2. The CDR3 runs to 15 residues. The germline CDR1 and CDR2 sequences are MNHEY and SVGEGT. The J segment lost 6 bases and the V segment lost 8 bases, leaving 12 bases of the junction unmatched. CDR3 sequence reads: CASRISGRADSEQYF. The CDR3 DNA reads as TGTGCCAGCCGCATTAGCGGGAGGGCCGATAGCGAGCAGTACTTC.

This clonotype occurred many times. V and J are TRBV9 and TRBJ1-5, with a possible D match to TRBD1 (5 bases). V lost 0 bases and J lost 2, with 6 bases in between. The CDR3 is 14 residues long. CDR1 is SGDLS and CDR2 is YYNGEE in the germline V gene. CDR3 sequence (DNA): TGTGCCAGCAGCGTAGAAGGGGGCAATCAGCCCCAGCATTTT. It specifies CASSVEGGNQPQHF.

In its sample, this clonotype was seen a few times. V gene TRBV6-2 or TRBV6-3 combines with J gene TRBJ2-5, with 11 nucleotides matching TRBD2. The CDR3 spans 15 residues. Germline trimming cut 4 bases from V and 6 bases from J; bases unmatched to any gene: 7. Germline V gene data show CDR1 as MNHEY and CDR2 as SVGEGT. The CDR3 DNA sequence: TGTGCCAGCAGTTCCGTACTAGCGGGAGTAAAGACCCAGTACTTC. Its translation: CASSSVLAGVKTQYF.

The DNA of the CDR3 is TGTGCCAGCAGAGACACAGGGTTCTTCCACTATGGCTACACCTTC. This sequence encodes CASRDTGFFHYGYTF. J is TRBJ1-2 and V is TRBV27, with D perhaps matching TRBD1 (6 bases). Between the trimmed V and J ends, which lost 6 bases and 3 bases, there was a span of 17 bases. Germline-derived CDR1 and CDR2 are MNHEY and SMNVEV (reference sequence). The CDR3 has 15 amino acids.

This clonotype turned up a few times. CDR3 DNA: TGTGCCAGCAGCCGTAGGGGGAGGTCAACCTACAATGAGCAGTTCTTC. Its translation is CASSRRGRSTYNEQFF. This chain joins TRBV11-2 and TRBJ2-1; D may correspond to TRBD1 or TRBD2 (6 bases each). The CDR3 has 16 residues. Germline V lookup: CDR1 SGHAT, CDR2 FQNNGV. The ends were cut back, 5 bases at V and 2 bases at J, with 16 bases in the middle.